This TCR beta chain stems from a study of shared clonotypes between healthy human individuals. Study information: A donor's plate count was three for CD4 naive and three for CD4 memory; CD8 naive had two and CD8 memory one.

Naive CD8 cells lacked CD45RO and underwent positive selection for CCR7, leaving out terminally differentiated effector memory CD45RA+ cells. The CDR3 extends over 16 amino acids. V was clipped by 2 bases and J by 3 bases; unmatched bases: 8. CDR1 is MNHEY and CDR2 is SVGAGI in the germline V gene. Libraries were prepared by immunoSEQ multiplex PCR; TCRdb keeps only in-frame clonotypes and omits some of them. The sample holds about 680,000 clones, about 91% seen once. The chain recombines TRBV6-5 with TRBJ2-3; 7 nucleotides agree with TRBD1. The specimen was naive CD8+ T cells sorted from blood. This TCR came from a man aged 30 to 39 in good health. CDR3 amino acids: CASSYRGHMGTDTQYF. In DNA, the CDR3 is TGTGCCAGCAGTTACAGGGGGCACATGGGTACAGATACGCAGTATTTT.